This T cell receptor (beta chain) came from a study of radiotherapy plus CTLA-4 blockade in lung cancer. About the study: Objective responses were seen in about a sixth of patients, disease control in approximately 30%. Whole-study findings and limits: Early blood T cell clone dynamics reportedly forecast response best, with interferon-beta.

CDR3 length: 17 residues. Trimming removed 0 bases from V and 2 bases from J, with 17 bases in between. Germline CDR1 and CDR2: MNHNS and SASEGT. The protocol was immunoSEQ multiplex PCR, while the TCRdb copy is restricted to in-frame clones and leaves out a portion. The profile shows some 90,000 clones, approximately 86% of them singletons. Notes on this clone: What it binds is unknown.

Those patients who had chemo-refractory metastatic non-small-cell lung cancer were given focal radiation along with CTLA-4 blockade through ipilimumab. J is TRBJ2-7 and V is TRBV6-1; D might be TRBD2 (5 bases). The clonotype was recovered from a human donor with non-small cell lung cancer who had a partial response to radiotherapy plus ipilimumab. The sample in question was peripheral blood, obtained from a patient treated with radiotherapy plus ipilimumab. CDR3 amino acids: CASSEALRLGGTYEQYV. The DNA of the CDR3 is TGTGCCAGCAGTGAAGCGCTTCGTCTAGGAGGTACCTACGAGCAGTACGTC.